The present entry profiles one T cell receptor beta chain with its context. Its matching antigen is unknown. Clones were sequenced by immunoSEQ multiplex PCR, and TCRdb holds only the in-frame ones, with some missing. The sample lists tens of thousands of clones; about 88% were seen once. In germline, CDR1 is GTSNPN, CDR2 SVGIG (reference sequence). Trimming cost V 5 bases and J 3 bases; bases outside gene matches: 4. This CDR3 region has 13 residues. The sample belongs to a study of graft-versus-host responses after intestinal transplantation. Notes on the study in general: Patients who carried graft-donor T cell macrochimerism also had high graft-versus-host to host-versus-graft clonal ratios in their allografts. Circulating GvH clones peaking coincided with falling HvG clones soon after transplant.

The chain couples TRBV30 to TRBJ2-5; 9 nucleotides match TRBD1. The sequences come from unstimulated CD4+ T cells sorted from spleen or lymph node cells, collected before intestinal transplant. The source of this sequence is a human donor who received an intestinal transplant. The DNA of the CDR3 is TGTGCCTGGGGCACAGGGGGCGAAGAGACCCAGTACTTC. Residues: CAWGTGGEETQYF. The entire variable domain, with the rest obtained from reference TRBV30 and TRBJ2-5, is as follows: SQTIHQWPATLVQPVGSPLSLECTVEGTSNPNLYWYRQAAGRGLQLLFYSVGIGQISSEVPQNLSASRPQDRQFILSSKKLLLSDSGFYLCAWGTGGEETQYFGPGTRLLVL.